The TCR beta chain described here comes from a study of blood T cell repertoires in COVID-19. Looking at the study overall: Some COVID-19 samples were acute and others convalescent; all came from the United States, Italy and Spain. In each case, the material was cDNA or gDNA derived from T cells, B-cell-depleted T cells, or PBMCs.

In the authors' methods: Quantification of nucleated cells was approximated via reference gene primer amplification. Assay used: immunoSEQ multiplex PCR; TCRdb lists only in-frame clones, some missing. V, J and clone size are those of that table, while D and trimming were read from the DNA. The sample has over 200,000 clones, nearly 90% seen once. Looked up from germline, CDR1 is SGHTA and CDR2 is FQGTGA. This CDR3 region has 15 residues. V lost 5 bases and J 3 bases, leaving 14 bases between the germline ends. The receptor comes from a woman between 18 and 29 years old who had recovered from COVID-19. Sequenced sample: peripheral blood. The rearrangement joins TRBV7-3 to TRBJ2-1; D is perhaps TRBD2 (5 bases). CDR3 sequence reads: CASSPNGGFYNEQFF. The CDR3 DNA sequence: TGTGCCAGCAGCCCCAATGGCGGGTTCTACAATGAGCAGTTCTTC.